The 7 T cell receptor beta chains presented below share a single source sample, sequenced in a study of OX40 agonist ivuxolimab in advanced cancers. TCRdb's table, derived via immunoSEQ multiplex PCR, lists solely in-frame clones and lacks some. The sample includes about 22,000 clones, 65% to 90% of them seen just once. The sequencing here drew on CD4+ or CD8+ T cells sorted from blood, taken in a trial of the OX40 agonist ivuxolimab. The receptors derive from an adult with an advanced solid tumor such as melanoma, head and neck, liver or kidney cancer.

The rearrangement links TRBV13 to TRBJ1-4; no reliable D call. This CDR3 contains 15 residues. Trimming took 2 bases from V and 0 from J, leaving 7 bases between them. CDR1 is PRHDT and CDR2 is FYEKMQ in the germline V gene (reference sequence). Here the CDR3 reads CASSLRASTNEKLFF. DNA of the CDR3: TGTGCCAGCAGCTTAAGAGCCTCAACTAATGAAAAACTGTTTTTT.

The chain recombines TRBV7-9 with TRBJ2-5; 7 bases align to TRBD1. Germline V CDR1 and CDR2: SEHNR, FQNEAQ (reference sequence). The CDR3 consists of 15 residues. Germline trimming cut 0 bases from V and 6 bases from J; bases unmatched to any gene: 7. The CDR3 nucleotides are TGTGCCAGCAGCTTAGCGACAGGGCAGGGAAAGACCCAGTACTTC. Encoded protein: CASSLATGQGKTQYF.

The genes are TRBV5-1 and TRBJ1-3; D perhaps matches TRBD1 (5 bases). The CDR3 has 16 amino acids. V lost 5 bases, J lost 1 base, and 16 bases lay in between. The germline V gene has CDR1 SGHRS and CDR2 YFSETQ. CDR3: CASSGSVQGSGNTIYF. CDR3 nucleotides: TGCGCCAGCAGTGGGTCCGTTCAGGGATCTGGAAACACCATATATTTT. Drawing the rest from reference TRBV5-1 and TRBJ1-3, the complete variable domain is KAGVTQTPRYLIKTRGQQVTLSCSPISGHRSVSWYQQTPGQGLQFLFEYFSETQRNKGNFPGRFSGRQFSNSRSEMNVSTLELGDSALYLCASSGSVQGSGNTIYFGEGSWLTVV.

The V and J genes are TRBV7-8 and TRBJ2-5; no definite D call. The DNA end is a closer match to TRBJ2-7, so the J assignment may be wrong. Germline CDR1 reads SGHVS; CDR2 reads FQNEAQ. This CDR3 has 12 residues. The CDR3 DNA follows: TGTGCCAGCAGACTCGACACATACGAGCAGTACTTC. Translation gives CASRLDTYEQYF.

Here the CDR3 reads CATSPGGYNEQFF. In nucleotides, the CDR3 is TGTGCCACTTCCCCCGGGGGATACAATGAGCAGTTCTTC. The chain employs TRBV7-2 and TRBJ2-1, with a tentative D call TRBD2 (6 bases). Germline assignment: CDR1 SGHTA and CDR2 FQGNSA. Trimming cost V 10 bases and J 4 bases, with 14 bases left between them. There are 13 residues in the CDR3. Filled out from reference TRBV7-2 and TRBJ2-1, the complete variable domain reads GAGVSQSPSNKVTEKGKDVELRCDPISGHTALYWYRQSLGQGLEFLIYFQGNSAPDKSGLPSDRFSAERTGGSVSTLTIQRTQQEDSAVYLCATSPGGYNEQFFGPGTRLTVL.

V usage is TRBV11-3 and J usage is TRBJ1-1, with unresolved D. The CDR3 loop spans 14 amino acids. The V and J ends lost 0 bases and 1 base respectively, with 6 bases between them. Germline V gene data show CDR1 as SGHNT and CDR2 as YENEEA. CDR3 bases: TGTGCCAGCAGCTTAGACAGCACGAACACTGAAGCTTTCTTT. Translated: CASSLDSTNTEAFF.

This clone was counted a few times. This chain links TRBV28 with TRBJ2-3; 7 bases match TRBD2. Trimming removed 2 bases from V and 3 bases from J; junction bases left unmatched: 5. The length of the CDR3 is 15 residues. Germline lookup yields CDR1 MDHEN and CDR2 SYDVKM. CDR3 region: CASSLGGSGTDTQYF. The CDR3 nucleotides read TGTGCCAGCAGTTTAGGCGGGAGTGGGACAGATACGCAGTATTTT.